The next 26 T cell receptor beta chains were all read from a single sample in a study of cytomegalovirus exposure and HLA in healthy donors. The PCR had 60 Vbeta and 13 Jbeta primers. Profiling relied on immunoSEQ multiplex PCR, and the TCRdb table lists in-frame clones only, not all of them. The table lists some 120,000 clones, approximately 84% of them singletons, with approximately 0.22% in the top ten. The sequenced sample was PBMCs. The receptors were sampled from a man aged 45 to 65 in good health and CMV-seronegative.

This clone was seen once. The rearrangement joins TRBV27 to TRBJ2-2; 8 nucleotides line up with TRBD2. Germline-derived CDR1 and CDR2 are MNHEY and SMNVEV (reference sequence). V shed 2 bases, J shed 2 bases, and the junction held 7 bases outside the gene matches. CDR3 length: 17 amino acids. The CDR3 sequence is CASSLRGTSANTGELFF. The DNA of the CDR3 is TGTGCCAGCAGTTTAAGGGGGACTAGTGCTAACACCGGGGAGCTGTTTTTT.

V is TRBV5-1 and J is TRBJ1-2; 8 bases map to TRBD1. Germline lookup yields CDR1 SGHRS and CDR2 YFSETQ. The CDR3 sequence is 13 residues long. V gave up 0 bases and J gave up 6 bases; unmatched junction bases: 1. DNA for the CDR3: TGCGCCAGCAGCTTGGCAGGGGGCGATGGCTACACCTTC. This codes for CASSLAGGDGYTF.

The chain is built from TRBV19 and TRBJ1-1, with D unclear. CDR1 LNHDA and CDR2 SQIVND come from the germline V gene (reference sequence). The germline V and J ends were trimmed by 6 bases and 1 base, with 12 bases remaining between them. The CDR3 has 14 amino acids. Here the CDR3 DNA reads TGTGCCAGTAGAGAAACTGCGGGGAACACTGAAGCTTTCTTT. It translates to CASRETAGNTEAFF.

The chain has TRBV2 and TRBJ1-2; tentative D call: TRBD1 (5 bases). The CDR3 has 12 amino acids. V lost 6 bases and J 9 bases, leaving 14 bases between the germline ends. In germline, CDR1 is SNHLY, CDR2 FYNNEI. This CDR3 is CASSRDSLRYTF. CDR3 nucleotides: TGTGCCAGCAGCCGGGACTCCCTTCGCTACACCTTC.

This chain links TRBV30 with TRBJ2-6; TRBD2 might be the D (6 bases). Germline values: CDR1 GTSNPN, CDR2 SVGIG (reference sequence). This CDR3 has 15 residues. Trimming shortened V by 4 bases and J by 1 base, and 11 bases separated the two germline ends. The CDR3 reads CAWISGLSGANVLTF. Written as DNA, the CDR3 is TGTGCCTGGATCTCGGGACTTTCTGGGGCCAACGTCCTGACTTTC. The whole variable domain, filled in from reference TRBV30 and TRBJ2-6, reads SQTIHQWPATLVQPVGSPLSLECTVEGTSNPNLYWYRQAAGRGLQLLFYSVGIGQISSEVPQNLSASRPQDRQFILSSKKLLLSDSGFYLCAWISGLSGANVLTFGAGSRLTVL.

This chain uses TRBV7-6 with TRBJ2-1; 8 bases agree with TRBD2. The CDR3 is 16 amino acids. Germline V lookup: CDR1 SGHVS, CDR2 FNYEAQ. Unmatched junction bases numbered 11, after V lost 2 bases and J lost 8 bases. The CDR3 DNA sequence: TGTGCCAGCAGCTTACAATCGGGGGGGCTCTGGTATGAGCAGTTCTTC. This gives the protein CASSLQSGGLWYEQFF.

The gene calls are TRBV7-6 and TRBJ2-5; perhaps TRBD1 as D (7 bases). Deletions cut 5 bases from V and 1 base from J, with 11 bases between. The CDR3 loop spans 14 amino acids. CDR1 and CDR2 (germline): SGHVS, FNYEAQ. The CDR3 reads CASSRGTAQETQYF. CDR3 coding DNA: TGTGCCAGCAGCCGCGGGACAGCCCAAGAGACCCAGTACTTC.

There are a few counts of this clone. The V call is TRBV7-2, the J call TRBJ2-1, with 8 nucleotides matching TRBD2. The V gene's germline CDR1 is SGHTA and CDR2 FQGNSA. This CDR3 has 16 residues. J lost 4 bases, V lost 5 bases, and 10 bases had no gene match. The CDR3 protein is CASSPSGAGAYNEQFF. The CDR3 DNA reads TGTGCCAGCAGCCCCTCCGGAGCGGGGGCATACAATGAGCAGTTCTTC.

The chain carries TRBV9 and TRBJ2-5; 8 bases match TRBD1. Looked up from germline, CDR1 is SGDLS and CDR2 is YYNGEE. V gave up 6 bases and J gave up 4 bases; unmatched junction bases: 8. This CDR3 is built from 14 residues. The CDR3 reads CASTETGGGETQYF. The CDR3 region has the DNA TGTGCCAGCACCGAAACAGGGGGTGGAGAGACCCAGTACTTC. Filled out from reference TRBV9 and TRBJ2-5, the complete variable domain reads DSGVTQTPKHLITATGQRVTLRCSPRSGDLSVYWYQQSLDQGLQFLIQYYNGEERAKGNILERFSAQQFPDLHSELNLSSLELGDSALYFCASTETGGGETQYFGPGTRLLVL.

This clone was picked up a small number of times. The chain joins TRBV7-9 to TRBJ1-1; 7 bases match TRBD1. The germline V gene encodes CDR1 SEHNR and CDR2 FQNEAQ (reference sequence). V was clipped by 4 bases and J by 0 bases; unmatched bases: 8. CDR3 length equals 16 residues. The CDR3 protein is CASSSGQVTLNTEAFF. The CDR3 DNA sequence: TGTGCCAGCAGCTCCGGACAGGTAACACTGAACACTGAAGCTTTCTTT.

The chain uses TRBV6-6 and TRBJ2-5; D possibly corresponds to TRBD2 (6 bases). This CDR3 has 13 amino acids. In germline, CDR1 is MNHNY, CDR2 SVGAGI (reference sequence). V was clipped by 4 bases and J by 3 bases, with 9 bases between them. CDR3 sequence reads: CASSWGGEETQYF. CDR3 sequence (DNA): TGTGCCAGCAGTTGGGGAGGAGAAGAGACCCAGTACTTC.

The CDR3 sequence is CASSLGTSQETQYF. The CDR3, as DNA: TGCGCCAGCAGCTTGGGGACATCCCAAGAGACCCAGTACTTC. The chain carries TRBV5-1 and TRBJ2-5, with a possible D match to TRBD1 (5 bases). From germline, CDR1 is SGHRS and CDR2 YFSETQ. This CDR3 is built from 14 residues. V lost 0 bases, J lost 1 base, and 7 bases lay in between.

The chain is built from TRBV7-9 and TRBJ2-7; weak D call: TRBD1 (5 bases). V was pared by 5 bases and J by 7 bases, with 15 bases between. Germline values: CDR1 SEHNR, CDR2 FQNEAQ (reference sequence). The CDR3 runs 13 residues. The CDR3 bases are TGTGCCAGCAGCCTCATCCAGGGTTGGGAGCAGTACTTC. It translates to CASSLIQGWEQYF.

This clone came up a few times. The V gene is TRBV5-6, the J gene TRBJ1-4, with D possibly matching TRBD1 (6 bases). Germline lookup yields CDR1 SGHDT and CDR2 YYEEEE. This CDR3 is built from 17 residues. V was shortened by 1 base and J by 5 bases, with 18 bases between the two germline ends. The CDR3 nucleotides are TGTGCCAGCAGCTTGAGGACAGCCCGAGGACCCAATGAAAAACTGTTTTTT. This translates into CASSLRTARGPNEKLFF. Using reference TRBV5-6 and TRBJ1-4 for the parts outside the CDR3, the full variable domain is DAGVTQSPTHLIKTRGQQVTLRCSPKSGHDTVSWYQQALGQGPQFIFQYYEEEERQRGNFPDRFSGHQFPNYSSELNVNALLLGDSALYLCASSLRTARGPNEKLFFGSGTQLSVL.

This chain connects TRBV7-2 to TRBJ2-7, with no clear D. Germline V gene sequence: CDR1 SGHTA, CDR2 FQGNSA. CDR3 length: 15 residues. V lost 0 bases, J lost 5 bases, and 14 bases lay in between. The CDR3 DNA reads as TGTGCCAGCAGCTTAGCACCGACCTTAGGAGACGAGCAGTACTTC. Translated, it gives CASSLAPTLGDEQYF.

The J gene is TRBJ2-5, the V gene TRBV12-5; D might be TRBD2 (6 bases). Germline-derived CDR1 and CDR2 are LGHNT and FRNRAP. V lost 5 bases, J lost 5 bases, and 15 bases lay in between. The CDR3 is 14 residues long. Written as DNA, the CDR3 is TGTGCTAGTGGTCAGGGACTGGGACCGGAGACCCAGTACTTC. Translation: CASGQGLGPETQYF.

The chain joins TRBV28 to TRBJ1-2, with no clear D. CDR1 and CDR2 (germline): MDHEN, SYDVKM. V was shortened by 7 bases and J by 5 bases, with 11 bases between the two germline ends. The CDR3 sequence is 12 residues long. The DNA of the CDR3 is TGTGCCAGCACCTCAACAGAGTATGGCTACACCTTC. It encodes CASTSTEYGYTF.

The CDR3 loop is CASSVGQGSDEQYF. The DNA for the CDR3 is TGTGCCAGCAGCGTTGGACAGGGGAGCGACGAGCAGTACTTC. The rearrangement uses TRBV9 and TRBJ2-7; 9 bases fit TRBD1. The junction had 5 bases not matched to a gene; V was cut back by 2 bases and J by 5 bases. CDR1 and CDR2 from the germline V gene are SGDLS and YYNGEE. This CDR3 has 14 residues.

The chain employs TRBV6-1 and TRBJ1-1; D is possibly TRBD1 (6 bases). CDR3 size: 14 residues. V lost 6 bases and J 1 base, leaving 12 bases between the germline ends. Germline CDR1 and CDR2: MNHNS and SASEGT. The CDR3 reads CASRLGQRNTEAFF. CDR3 nucleotides: TGTGCCAGCAGGTTGGGACAAAGGAACACTGAAGCTTTCTTT.

As concerns this clone: The sample contains more than one DNA sequence encoding this CDR3. The chain uses TRBV7-2 and TRBJ1-3; perhaps TRBD1 as D (5 bases). V was trimmed by 4 bases and J by 4 bases, leaving 8 bases between them. Germline V gives CDR1 SGHTA, CDR2 FQGNSA. This CDR3 comprises 13 residues. CDR3 sequence (DNA): TGTGCCAGCAGCTCCCAGGGAGGAAACACCATATATTTT. Translation gives CASSSQGGNTIYF.

The gene calls are TRBV27 and TRBJ2-7; the match to TRBD1 covers 8 bases. The CDR3 is 14 residues long. Germline V gene sequence: CDR1 MNHEY, CDR2 SMNVEV (reference sequence). V shed 3 bases and J 5 bases; nucleotides not matched to a gene: 6. CDR3 protein: CASSFAGGKDEQYF. CDR3 in DNA: TGTGCCAGCAGTTTTGCAGGGGGCAAGGACGAGCAGTACTTC.

The V call is TRBV5-4, the J call TRBJ2-7; 8 bases match TRBD2. Germline V gene lookup returns CDR1 SGHNT and CDR2 YYREEE (reference sequence). The trim removed 4 bases at V and 2 bases at J, leaving 11 bases unmatched. There are 16 residues in the CDR3. CDR3 loop: CASSPARTSGAYEQYF. Here the CDR3 DNA reads TGTGCCAGCAGCCCTGCCAGAACTAGCGGCGCCTACGAGCAGTACTTC.

The genes are TRBV7-9 and TRBJ2-7; 7 positions agree with TRBD1. V shed 3 bases and J 1 base; nucleotides not matched to a gene: 9. CDR3 size: 16 residues. Germline CDR1 is SEHNR and CDR2 is FQNEAQ (reference sequence). The CDR3 spells CASSFKPGQPSYEQYF. The CDR3 bases are TGTGCCAGCAGCTTCAAACCGGGACAGCCTTCCTACGAGCAGTACTTC.

The genes are TRBV6-5 and TRBJ2-7; D remains ambiguous. V lost 5 bases and J lost 2, with 13 bases in between. Per the germline V gene, CDR1 is MNHEY and CDR2 is SVGAGI. The CDR3 is 14 amino acids. The CDR3 here is CASSPSRGTYEQYF. As DNA, the CDR3 is TGTGCCAGCAGTCCGTCGAGAGGTACCTACGAGCAGTACTTC.

A word on this clone: One junction end disagrees with the germline gene, perhaps due to a read error. V gene TRBV7-9 combines with J gene TRBJ1-2; D remains unclear. The germline V gene has CDR1 SEHNR and CDR2 FQNEAQ (reference sequence). This CDR3 spans 14 amino acids. The CDR3, as DNA: TGTTCCAGCAGCCCGACTGGATCCGCTCATGGCTACACCTTC. It encodes CSSSPTGSAHGYTF.

The chain recombines TRBV11-3 with TRBJ2-3; TRBD2 matches 13 bases. CDR1 is SGHNT and CDR2 is YENEEA in the germline V gene. V trimming: 5 bases; J trimming: 0 bases; junction bases outside the gene matches: 11. The CDR3 runs 19 residues. DNA of the CDR3: TGTGCCAGCAGCATAGGGGGGACTAGCGGGATTTCTAGCACAGATACGCAGTATTTT. Amino acid sequence: CASSIGGTSGISSTDTQYF.